The 21 T cell receptor beta chains below were found in one sample sequenced in a study of OX40 agonist ivuxolimab in advanced cancers. TCRdb's table, derived via immunoSEQ multiplex PCR, lists solely in-frame clones and lacks some. This table has approximately 100,000 clones, 70% to 90% appearing once. Source: CD4+ or CD8+ T cells sorted from blood, taken in a trial of the OX40 agonist ivuxolimab. These TCRs come from an adult with an advanced solid tumor such as melanoma, head and neck, liver or kidney cancer.

This clone was observed once. The V call is TRBV7-2, the J call TRBJ2-1; a weak D match, TRBD2 (5 bases). The CDR3 covers 16 residues. The ends were cut back, 5 bases at V and 5 bases at J, with 19 bases in the middle. Germline CDR1 SGHTA, CDR2 FQGNSA. The CDR3 DNA reads TGTGCCAGCAGCCTTCGTCGGGAATTTAGGGACAATGAGCAGTTCTTC. It codes for CASSLRREFRDNEQFF.

In the case of this clone: Other DNA variants within this sample encode the same CDR3. The chain uses TRBV7-9 and TRBJ2-5; TRBD2 matches 7 bases. The CDR3 has 14 residues. From germline, CDR1 is SEHNR and CDR2 FQNEAQ (reference sequence). Losses at the gene ends were 5 bases for V and 4 bases for J; bases not matched to a gene: 7. CDR3 residues: CASSPRLAPETQYF. CDR3 DNA sequence: TGTGCCAGCAGCCCTCGACTAGCCCCAGAGACCCAGTACTTC.

The gene calls are TRBV9 and TRBJ1-4; TRBD1 is a possible D gene (6 bases). The V end was cut by 4 bases, the J end by 8 bases, with 18 bases between. The CDR3 loop spans 15 amino acids. Germline CDR1 is SGDLS and CDR2 is YYNGEE. The CDR3 here is CASSLNSRGSEKLFF. The CDR3 nucleotides read TGTGCCAGCAGCCTTAATTCGAGGGGGAGCGAAAAACTGTTTTTT.

DNA of the CDR3: TGTGCCAGCAGCCGGGGGGACAGGACTAACTATGGCTACACCTTC. It codes for CASSRGDRTNYGYTF. V is TRBV11-2 and J is TRBJ1-2; 8 bases agree with TRBD1. The CDR3 has 15 amino acids. V was clipped by 5 bases and J by 0 bases; unmatched bases: 5. The V gene's germline CDR1 is SGHAT and CDR2 FQNNGV. Looking up the rest from reference TRBV11-2 and TRBJ1-2 gives the full variable domain: EAGVAQSPRYKIIEKRQSVAFWCNPISGHATLYWYQQILGQGPKLLIQFQNNGVVDDSQLPKDRFSAERLKGVDSTLKIQPAKLEDSAVYLCASSRGDRTNYGYTFGSGTRLTVV.

The rearrangement links TRBV27 to TRBJ1-6; D remains unclear. The V gene lost 6 bases and the J gene lost 0 bases, with 9 bases spanning the gap. The CDR3 is made up of 15 amino acids. Germline-derived CDR1 and CDR2 are MNHEY and SMNVEV (reference sequence). The CDR3 loop is CASRREGSYNSPLHF. In DNA, the CDR3 is TGTGCCAGCAGGCGGGAGGGCTCCTATAATTCACCCCTCCACTTT.

The gene calls are TRBV5-4 and TRBJ1-2; no firm D call. There are 13 residues in the CDR3. V gave up 1 base and J gave up 5 bases, with 9 bases separating them. Germline V gives CDR1 SGHNT, CDR2 YYREEE (reference sequence). This chain's CDR3 is CASSLTESYGYTF. The CDR3 region has the DNA TGTGCCAGCAGCTTGACGGAATCTTATGGCTACACCTTC.

The sample holds one count of this clone. The chain joins TRBV9 to TRBJ2-3; 8 positions agree with TRBD1. The trim removed 3 bases at V and 0 bases at J, leaving 9 bases unmatched. Germline V gives CDR1 SGDLS, CDR2 YYNGEE. The CDR3 consists of 17 residues. CDR3 DNA: TGTGCCAGCAGCGCCGGTAGGAGGGACAGGAGCACAGATACGCAGTATTTT. Its protein product is CASSAGRRDRSTDTQYF.

This chain joins TRBV7-9 and TRBJ1-2, with a weak D call TRBD1 (5 bases). Germline V gives CDR1 SEHNR, CDR2 FQNEAQ (reference sequence). The V end was cut by 3 bases, the J end by 4 bases, with 12 bases between. This CDR3 comprises 14 residues. The CDR3 spells CASSFQARGYGYTF. The CDR3 DNA is TGTGCCAGCAGCTTTCAGGCGAGGGGCTATGGCTACACCTTC.

This clone has just one count. This sequence joins TRBV18 and TRBJ1-6; D is unresolved. With 6 bases removed from V and 0 bases from J, the gap between germline ends came to 9 bases. The CDR3 length is 15 residues. Germline V CDR1 and CDR2: KGHSH, LQKENI. The CDR3 sequence: CASSVGSSYNSPLHF. CDR3 DNA: TGTGCCAGCTCGGTGGGTAGCTCCTATAATTCACCCCTCCACTTT.

The V call is TRBV5-4, the J call TRBJ2-5; D assignment may be TRBD1 or TRBD2 (6 bases each). The CDR3 sequence is 16 residues long. CDR1 is SGHNT, CDR2 YYREEE, per germline (reference sequence). Trimming removed 4 bases at V and 2 bases at J, with 18 bases between. CDR3 residues: CASSTAVGGRQETQYF. Here the CDR3 DNA reads TGTGCCAGCAGCACTGCCGTGGGGGGCCGACAAGAGACCCAGTACTTC.

V is TRBV9 and J is TRBJ1-3, with a possible D match to TRBD1 (6 bases). V lost 1 base to trimming and J lost 1 base, with 15 bases between them. Germline CDR1 is SGDLS and CDR2 is YYNGEE. This CDR3 is 17 amino acids long. The CDR3 is CASSVRPDTGSGNTIYF. The CDR3 bases are TGTGCCAGCAGCGTAAGGCCCGATACAGGGTCTGGAAACACCATATATTTT.

V gene TRBV29-1 combines with J gene TRBJ1-4, with 7 bases fitting TRBD1. Germline CDR1 SQVTM, CDR2 ANQGSEA. This CDR3 is 13 amino acids long. Losses at the gene ends were 7 bases for V and 8 bases for J; bases not matched to a gene: 10. CDR3 nucleotides: TGCAGCGCAGGGGGAACGTCAGACGAAAAACTGTTTTTT. It is translated as CSAGGTSDEKLFF.

V usage is TRBV28 and J usage is TRBJ1-2; D possibly corresponds to TRBD1 (6 bases). Germline V CDR1 and CDR2: MDHEN, SYDVKM. This CDR3 contains 16 residues. V was pared by 2 bases and J by 4 bases, with 17 bases between. The CDR3 nucleotides are TGTGCCAGCAGTTTAGGTAGGAGCTGGGGGGCCTATGGCTACACCTTC. Amino acid sequence: CASSLGRSWGAYGYTF.

The chain uses TRBV11-2 and TRBJ2-5, with 8 bases that match TRBD1. Germline V gives CDR1 SGHAT, CDR2 FQNNGV. The CDR3 is made up of 13 amino acids. Trimming removed 9 bases from V and 5 bases from J; junction bases left unmatched: 8. CDR3 sequence: CASGQGAGETQYF. CDR3 coding DNA: TGTGCCAGTGGGCAGGGGGCCGGTGAGACCCAGTACTTC. Full variable domain (missing parts from reference TRBV11-2 and TRBJ2-5): EAGVAQSPRYKIIEKRQSVAFWCNPISGHATLYWYQQILGQGPKLLIQFQNNGVVDDSQLPKDRFSAERLKGVDSTLKIQPAKLEDSAVYLCASGQGAGETQYFGPGTRLLVL.

This clone is a singleton in its sample. The J gene is TRBJ2-1, the V gene TRBV5-1; possibly TRBD1 for D (7 bases). The CDR3 runs 16 residues. Germline values: CDR1 SGHRS, CDR2 YFSETQ. V was shortened by 4 bases and J by 3 bases, with 17 bases between the two germline ends. The CDR3: CASSPQGGGRYNEQFF. DNA for the CDR3: TGCGCCAGCAGCCCGCAAGGAGGGGGCCGCTACAATGAGCAGTTCTTC.

This chain links TRBV19 with TRBJ1-5; D unclear. Deletions cut 7 bases from V and 3 bases from J, with 16 bases between. The CDR3 covers 15 residues. Germline V lookup: CDR1 LNHDA, CDR2 SQIVND (reference sequence). The CDR3 DNA follows: TGTGCCAGTACCGCTCTGAAGATTCTCAATCAGCCCCAGCATTTT. It codes for CASTALKILNQPQHF.

The J gene is TRBJ2-7, the V gene TRBV19; 7 positions match TRBD1. CDR1 is LNHDA and CDR2 is SQIVND in the germline V gene (reference sequence). This CDR3 is built from 14 residues. V was clipped by 3 bases and J by 2 bases; unmatched bases: 4. The CDR3: CASSILGGPYEQYF. As DNA, the CDR3 is TGTGCCAGTAGTATCCTAGGGGGCCCCTACGAGCAGTACTTC.

The chain links TRBV28 to TRBJ1-2; D gene unclear. Per the germline V gene, CDR1 is MDHEN and CDR2 is SYDVKM. V was cut by 4 bases and J by 4 bases, with 7 bases left in between. The CDR3 is 12 residues long. CDR3 residues: CASSYEPYGYTF. DNA for the CDR3: TGTGCCAGCAGTTACGAACCCTATGGCTACACCTTC.

This chain uses TRBV7-9 with TRBJ1-2; 9 positions match TRBD1. CDR1 is SEHNR, CDR2 FQNEAQ, per germline (reference sequence). J lost 5 bases, V lost 3 bases, and 16 bases had no gene match. This CDR3 comprises 18 residues. The CDR3 region is CASSFGYTGGEEIYGYTF. CDR3 DNA: TGTGCCAGCAGCTTTGGTTATACAGGGGGCGAGGAGATTTATGGCTACACCTTC.

The chain couples TRBV9 to TRBJ1-5, with D tentatively TRBD1 (6 bases). The CDR3 is made up of 15 amino acids. From germline, CDR1 is SGDLS and CDR2 YYNGEE. Trimming took 0 bases from V and 3 from J, leaving 10 bases between them. CDR3 in DNA: TGTGCCAGCAGCGTAGCGGGGGGGCCCAATCAGCCCCAGCATTTT. It codes for CASSVAGGPNQPQHF.

The rearrangement uses TRBV7-2 and TRBJ2-1; D ambiguous. Germline assignment: CDR1 SGHTA and CDR2 FQGNSA. V was shortened by 5 bases and J by 2 bases, with 10 bases between the two germline ends. This CDR3 has 14 residues. CDR3 amino acids: CASSPAYPYNEQFF. In DNA, the CDR3 is TGTGCCAGCAGCCCTGCTTACCCCTACAATGAGCAGTTCTTC.